Included here is one T cell receptor beta chain sequence, with context. Its antigen is currently unknown. The V and J ends lost 1 base and 3 bases respectively, with 13 bases between them. Germline values: CDR1 MNHEY, CDR2 SMNVEV (reference sequence). This CDR3 is 16 amino acids long. Each CDR3 protein gets one entry after TCRdb re-called the 5' RACE reads with MiXCR. This sample yields roughly 170,000 distinct CDR3 sequences, of which about a fifth are seen a single time; roughly 24% belongs to the top ten. These data originate in a study of T-cell memory formation after mild COVID-19. General study findings and limits: Chiefly within CM and EM were the contracting CD4+ clones; CD8+ ones were within EMRA.

The TCR originated in an adult woman who had mild COVID-19 (a few samples of this study predate the infection). Cell type and time point are not known. Source material: PBMCs or a T cell subset sorted from them (not recorded which). J is TRBJ1-5 and V is TRBV27; tentatively, D is TRBD1 (5 bases). CDR3 nucleotides: TGTGCCAGCAGTTTATATGCGGGGGGGGTCAATCAGCCCCAGCATTTT. Translated: CASSLYAGGVNQPQHF.